This T cell receptor (beta chain) was recorded in a study of cytomegalovirus exposure and HLA in healthy donors. General study points: In a later analysis, specific HLA alleles were associated with around 17,000 TCR beta sequences at a 0.05 false discovery rate. Being productive about 87% or about 30% of the time was typical of most TCR beta V segments in an earlier analysis. Analyzed later, most CMV-associated TCR beta chains appeared HLA-restricted.

CDR3 size: 11 residues. Germline V gives CDR1 DFQATT, CDR2 SNEGSKA (reference sequence). With 8 bases removed from V and 6 bases from J, the gap between germline ends came to 14 bases. PCR used 60 Vbeta primers and 13 Jbeta primers. Profiling relied on immunoSEQ multiplex PCR, and the TCRdb table lists in-frame clones only, not all of them. The sample consists of about 150,000 clones, around four fifths of them appearing once. In the case of this clone: The antigen is unknown.

The J gene is TRBJ2-7, the V gene TRBV20-1, with a possible D match to TRBD2 (7 bases). The sequence was collected from a woman between 50 and 59 years old in good health and CMV-seropositive. The sample was PBMCs. The CDR3 nucleotides read TGCAGTATGCGGGGGCCGGGCGAGCAGTACTTC. Translation: CSMRGPGEQYF.